These T cell receptor beta chains were read from a single sample in a study of shared clonotypes between healthy human individuals. The method was immunoSEQ multiplex PCR; TCRdb's version includes in-frame clones alone and lacks a portion of them. This sample has more than 2,000,000 clones; just over 90% occur once, and the top ten carry under 0.45%. Sequencing used naive CD4+ T cells from PBMCs. The receptors stem from a man between 18 and 35 years old in good health. Some clones in this sample may be carry-over from other donors' samples. Both conserved end residues are part of each CDR3.

v_call: TRBV14; j_call: TRBJ2-7; cdr3_aa: CASSPPGTLAYEQYF
v_call: TRBV5-4; j_call: TRBJ2-7; cdr3_aa: CASSLASGRSEEQYF
v_call: TRBV7-2; j_call: TRBJ1-1; cdr3_aa: CASSSLMNTEAFF
v_call: TRBV28; j_call: TRBJ1-1; cdr3_aa: CATRQAARHTEAFF
v_call: TRBV7-9; j_call: TRBJ2-3; cdr3_aa: CASSFRRTSGSLWDTQYF
v_call: TRBV4-1; j_call: TRBJ2-1; cdr3_aa: CASSQVSQRYNEQFF
v_call: TRBV28; j_call: TRBJ1-2; cdr3_aa: CASSFEKNYGYTF
v_call: TRBV4-2; j_call: TRBJ2-2; cdr3_aa: CASSQTTGAQTTGELFF
v_call: TRBV11-2; j_call: TRBJ2-4; cdr3_aa: CASSLDGQGRNIQYF
v_call: TRBV6-1; j_call: TRBJ1-2; cdr3_aa: CAANRDGYYGYTF
v_call: TRBV6-6; j_call: TRBJ2-1; cdr3_aa: CASRATNYNEQFF
v_call: TRBV6-1; j_call: TRBJ2-5; cdr3_aa: CASSRPANQETQYF
v_call: TRBV5-1; j_call: TRBJ2-7; cdr3_aa: CASSVDRGSGEQYF
v_call: TRBV28; j_call: TRBJ1-1; cdr3_aa: CASSLIAGTGSTEAFF
v_call: TRBV7-8; j_call: TRBJ2-7; cdr3_aa: CASSLSPDGSYEQYF
v_call: TRBV19; j_call: TRBJ2-7; cdr3_aa: CASSPGTGSFYEQYF
v_call: TRBV5-1; j_call: TRBJ2-6; cdr3_aa: CASSLEQGEGDGANVLTF
v_call: TRBV15; j_call: TRBJ1-3; cdr3_aa: CATSTPLNTIYF
v_call: TRBV5-1; j_call: TRBJ2-1; cdr3_aa: CASSLEQGGYNEQFF
v_call: TRBV28; j_call: TRBJ2-7; cdr3_aa: CASSNSITYEQYF